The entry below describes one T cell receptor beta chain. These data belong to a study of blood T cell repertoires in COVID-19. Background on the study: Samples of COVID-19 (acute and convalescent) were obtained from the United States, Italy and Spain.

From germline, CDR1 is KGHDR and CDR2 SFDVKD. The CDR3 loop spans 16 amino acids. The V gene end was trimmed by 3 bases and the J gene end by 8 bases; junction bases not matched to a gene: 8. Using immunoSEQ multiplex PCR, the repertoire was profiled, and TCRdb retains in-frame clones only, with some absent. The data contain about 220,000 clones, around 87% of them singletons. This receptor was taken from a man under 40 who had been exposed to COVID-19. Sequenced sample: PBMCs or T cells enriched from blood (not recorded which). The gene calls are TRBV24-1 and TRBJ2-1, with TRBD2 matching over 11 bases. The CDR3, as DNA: TGTGCCACCAGTGATCCGACTAGCGGGGACGTCCATGAGCAGTTCTTC. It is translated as CATSDPTSGDVHEQFF.